The 17 T cell receptor beta chains reported below all come from one sample, sequenced in a study of cytomegalovirus exposure and HLA in healthy donors. PCR used 60 Vbeta primers and 13 Jbeta primers. Profiling relied on immunoSEQ multiplex PCR, and the TCRdb table lists in-frame clones only, not all of them. The data hold around 100,000 clones, with about 77% observed a single time. Input material: PBMCs. Receptor source: a woman younger than 30 in good health and CMV-seropositive.

There are a few counts of this clone. V gene TRBV19 combines with J gene TRBJ2-7; 12 nucleotides match TRBD2. Germline assignment: CDR1 LNHDA and CDR2 SQIVND (reference sequence). Trimming removed 5 bases from V and 5 bases from J; junction bases left unmatched: 7. The CDR3 consists of 15 residues. The CDR3 sequence is CASSPSTSGSHEQYF. The CDR3 DNA sequence: TGTGCCAGTAGTCCCTCGACTAGCGGGAGCCACGAGCAGTACTTC.

The J gene is TRBJ1-5, the V gene TRBV7-2; no clear D gene. The CDR3 is 13 amino acids. V dropped 3 bases and J dropped 2 bases, with 5 bases sitting between them. CDR1 is SGHTA, CDR2 FQGNSA, per germline. CDR3 in amino acids: CASSFTGNQPQHF. The CDR3 nucleotides read TGTGCCAGCAGCTTCACGGGCAATCAGCCCCAGCATTTT.

The J gene is TRBJ2-7, the V gene TRBV27, with D possibly TRBD1 on 6 matching bases. With 5 bases removed from V and 3 bases from J, the gap between germline ends came to 14 bases. From germline, CDR1 is MNHEY and CDR2 SMNVEV (reference sequence). This CDR3 has 14 amino acids. CDR3 nucleotides: TGTGCCAGCAGTCCTAGACAGGCCATCTACGAGCAGTACTTC. It translates to CASSPRQAIYEQYF.

This clone has only one observation. The gene calls are TRBV10-3 and TRBJ2-7; D unclear. CDR1 is ENHRY, CDR2 SYGVKD, per germline. Trimming pared 2 bases from V and 3 bases from J, leaving 11 bases between. The CDR3 totals 14 residues. The CDR3 protein is CAISETEFSYEQYF. As DNA, the CDR3 is TGTGCCATCAGTGAGACAGAATTCAGCTACGAGCAGTACTTC.

The chain employs TRBV10-3 and TRBJ2-3, with 7 positions matching TRBD2. The trim removed 5 bases at V and 4 bases at J, leaving 9 bases unmatched. Germline-derived CDR1 and CDR2 are ENHRY and SYGVKD. The CDR3 has 15 amino acids. The DNA for the CDR3 is TGTGCCATCAGTACCGGCGGGAGCTCAGCAGATACGCAGTATTTT. It codes for CAISTGGSSADTQYF.

This clone was seen more than once but under ten times. V and J are TRBV5-1 and TRBJ2-2, with 7 positions matching TRBD1. The CDR3 consists of 16 residues. The trim removed 3 bases at V and 4 bases at J, leaving 9 bases unmatched. In germline, CDR1 is SGHRS, CDR2 YFSETQ. The CDR3 DNA reads as TGCGCCAGCAGCTGGATGACAGGGATAAGCACCGGGGAGCTGTTTTTT. It translates to CASSWMTGISTGELFF.

The rearrangement joins TRBV4-2 to TRBJ2-5, with TRBD1 as a possible D gene (6 bases). The CDR3 extends over 15 amino acids. V lost 2 bases to trimming and J lost 4 bases, with 14 bases between them. The germline V gene encodes CDR1 LGHNA and CDR2 YNFKEQ. CDR3 DNA: TGTGCCAGCAGCCAAAACAGGGAGCATGTAGAGACCCAGTACTTC. Its translation is CASSQNREHVETQYF.

CDR3 bases: TGTGCCAGCTCACCCCCGGGGGGCGCGAGCTCCTACGAGCAGTACTTC. Amino acids: CASSPPGGASSYEQYF. The J gene is TRBJ2-7, the V gene TRBV18; TRBD2 might be the D (7 bases). The germline V and J ends were trimmed by 3 bases and 0 bases, with 15 bases remaining between them. The CDR3 is 16 residues long. Germline V gene data show CDR1 as KGHSH and CDR2 as LQKENI.

V is TRBV27 and J is TRBJ2-1; D remains unclear. Per the germline V gene, CDR1 is MNHEY and CDR2 is SMNVEV (reference sequence). The CDR3 runs to 11 residues. Trimming cost V 3 bases and J 7 bases, with 4 bases left between them. CDR3: CASSLSNEQFF. The CDR3 nucleotides are TGTGCCAGCAGTTTGTCGAATGAGCAGTTCTTC.

The genes are TRBV7-9 and TRBJ1-2, with TRBD1 identical over 7 bases. The V gene's germline CDR1 is SEHNR and CDR2 FQNEAQ (reference sequence). V trimming: 4 bases; J trimming: 4 bases; junction bases outside the gene matches: 6. The CDR3 runs 14 residues. Here the CDR3 DNA reads TGTGCCAGCAGCTCAACAGGGGCGGCCTATGGCTACACCTTC. This translates into CASSSTGAAYGYTF.

This sequence joins TRBV6-5 and TRBJ2-3; D perhaps matches TRBD2 (6 bases). Germline assignment: CDR1 MNHEY and CDR2 SVGAGI. CDR3 size: 14 residues. The ends were cut back, 5 bases at V and 1 base at J, with 10 bases in the middle. The CDR3 protein is CASSPWEGTDTQYF. As DNA, the CDR3 is TGTGCCAGCAGTCCCTGGGAGGGCACAGATACGCAGTATTTT.

The J gene is TRBJ2-7, the V gene TRBV9; TRBD2 aligns across 9 bases. Germline-derived CDR1 and CDR2 are SGDLS and YYNGEE. The CDR3 is 17 amino acids. J lost 4 bases, V lost 4 bases, and 15 bases had no gene match. CDR3 in amino acids: CASSLGPVVAGDYEQYF. DNA for the CDR3: TGTGCCAGCAGCCTCGGTCCCGTTGTAGCGGGAGATTACGAGCAGTACTTC.

The chain joins TRBV27 to TRBJ1-2; 7 bases map to TRBD1. In germline, CDR1 is MNHEY, CDR2 SMNVEV (reference sequence). Losses at the gene ends were 5 bases for V and 5 bases for J; bases not matched to a gene: 11. This CDR3 contains 15 residues. The CDR3 DNA is TGTGCCAGCAGTCCACCCGACAGGGTAGGGTATGGCTACACCTTC. Its translation is CASSPPDRVGYGYTF.

The chain is built from TRBV10-3 and TRBJ2-7, with a weak D call TRBD1 (5 bases). CDR1 ENHRY and CDR2 SYGVKD come from the germline V gene. Trimming took 6 bases from V and 1 from J, leaving 13 bases between them. CDR3 length: 14 amino acids. The CDR3 loop is CAISVQGPSYEQYF. CDR3 nucleotides: TGTGCCATCAGCGTCCAGGGTCCTTCCTACGAGCAGTACTTC.

This clone was picked up a small number of times. The rearrangement joins TRBV4-3 to TRBJ2-2; TRBD2 matches 11 bases. V gave up 2 bases and J gave up 0 bases; unmatched junction bases: 8. CDR1 and CDR2 (germline): LGHNA, YSLEER. The length of the CDR3 is 19 residues. In DNA form, the CDR3 reads TGCGCCAGCAGCCAACTAGCGGGAGGTGGCAACGCGAACACCGGGGAGCTGTTTTTT. Translated, it gives CASSQLAGGGNANTGELFF.

The V gene is TRBV4-2, the J gene TRBJ2-5; D might be TRBD1 (7 bases). CDR1 and CDR2 (germline): LGHNA, YNFKEQ. The CDR3 runs 16 residues. Trimming took 4 bases from V and 4 from J, leaving 19 bases between them. The chain's CDR3 is CASSLTGTPGGETQYF. As DNA, the CDR3 is TGTGCCAGCAGCCTAACCGGGACTCCAGGGGGAGAGACCCAGTACTTC.

V gene TRBV6-6 combines with J gene TRBJ1-4, with D unclear. CDR1 and CDR2 from the germline V gene are MNHNY and SVGAGI (reference sequence). The V end lost 2 bases, the J end lost 6 bases, and 10 bases lay between the germline ends. This CDR3 has 14 amino acids. CDR3 sequence (DNA): TGTGCCAGCAGTTACCTCCGGGGTGATGAAAAACTGTTTTTT. Protein product: CASSYLRGDEKLFF.